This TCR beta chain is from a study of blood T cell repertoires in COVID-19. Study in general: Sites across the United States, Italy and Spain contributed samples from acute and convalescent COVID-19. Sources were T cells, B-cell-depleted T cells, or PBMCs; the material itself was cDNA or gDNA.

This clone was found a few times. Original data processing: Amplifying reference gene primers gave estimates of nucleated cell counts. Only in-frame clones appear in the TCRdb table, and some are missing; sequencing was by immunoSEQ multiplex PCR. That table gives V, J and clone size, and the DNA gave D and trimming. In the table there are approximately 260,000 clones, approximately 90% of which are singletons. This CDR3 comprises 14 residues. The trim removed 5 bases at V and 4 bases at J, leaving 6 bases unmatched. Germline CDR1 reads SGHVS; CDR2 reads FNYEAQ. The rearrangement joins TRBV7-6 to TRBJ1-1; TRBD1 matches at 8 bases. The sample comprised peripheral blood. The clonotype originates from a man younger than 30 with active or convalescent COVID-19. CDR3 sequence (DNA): TGTGCCAGCAGCGATCCAGGGGGCAGCACTGAAGCTTTCTTT. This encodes CASSDPGGSTEAFF.